The text below deals with one TCR beta chain. As yet, its antigen is unknown. This record comes from a study of T cell responses to AZD1222 COVID-19 vaccine. Regarding the study as a whole: Unmutated regions of variants are reportedly targeted by nearly half of spike-specific TCRs.

This table comes from immunoSEQ multiplex PCR, and its TCRdb copy is limited to in-frame clones, with some not included. Of some 130,000 clones in the sample, about 90% were seen once. The CDR3 has 13 amino acids. V dropped 1 base and J dropped 6 bases, with 9 bases sitting between them. Germline V gene data show CDR1 as SGHTA and CDR2 as FQGNSA. The sample was peripheral blood, taken on day 0 of AZD1222 vaccination. This chain uses TRBV7-2 with TRBJ1-1; D unresolved. This TCR was recovered from an adult in good health. The CDR3 spells CASSLGGYAEAFF. Here the CDR3 DNA reads TGTGCCAGCAGCTTAGGGGGATATGCTGAAGCTTTCTTT.